Below, 26 T cell receptor beta chains from the same sample are listed, as sequenced in a study of vaccination and CD4 T cells after COVID-19. This sample's treatment: approximately 9-day PBMC culture with coronavirus spike peptide pools or control peptides (ViraFEST assay). Cultured CD4+ T cells had their DNA profiled by the Oncomine TCR Beta short-read assay. TCRdb independently ran MiXCR on the PCR reads; one entry per CDR3 protein. Of almost 20,000 distinct CDR3 sequences in the sample, around 52% were seen once. These receptors have no known antigen. Material for sequencing was CD4+ T cells from blood, cultured in vitro. The receptors were gathered from a human donor who had recovered from COVID-19.

The table lists this clonotype with a few counts. The rearrangement joins TRBV11-3 to TRBJ1-6; D not certain. The CDR3 spans 13 residues. Trimming removed 1 base from V and 10 bases from J, with 8 bases in between. Germline-derived CDR1 and CDR2 are SGHNT and YENEEA. The CDR3 loop is CASSLGFGSPLHF. CDR3 DNA: TGTGCCAGCAGCTTAGGATTTGGCTCACCCCTCCACTTT.

The genes are TRBV7-9 and TRBJ2-5; D is unresolved. The CDR3 is 13 amino acids. Looked up from germline, CDR1 is SEHNR and CDR2 is FQNEAQ (reference sequence). V was shortened by 5 bases and J by 3 bases, with 10 bases between the two germline ends. The CDR3 sequence: CASSLRAEETQYF. The CDR3 DNA sequence: TGTGCCAGCAGCCTGCGTGCCGAAGAGACCCAGTACTTC.

The chain joins TRBV2 to TRBJ2-7, with a tentative D call TRBD2 (6 bases). This CDR3 region has 14 residues. Germline assignment: CDR1 SNHLY and CDR2 FYNNEI. Between the trimmed V and J ends, which lost 3 bases and 0 bases, there was a span of 9 bases. The DNA of the CDR3 is TGTGCCAGCAGTGACGCCGGGGGCTCCTACGAGCAGTACTTC. This translates into CASSDAGGSYEQYF.

This clonotype was seen a few times. This chain connects TRBV20-1 to TRBJ2-5; 7 positions agree with TRBD2. CDR1 DFQATT and CDR2 SNEGSKA come from the germline V gene (reference sequence). Trimming took 3 bases from V and 6 from J; bases not matched to a gene: 10. The CDR3 runs to 14 residues. The CDR3 nucleotides are TGCAGTGCTAGCGATTCCGCGGGAGCAAAGACCCAGTACTTC. It codes for CSASDSAGAKTQYF.

This clonotype occurred a few times. V usage is TRBV6-1 and J usage is TRBJ2-2, with 8 positions matching TRBD2. The CDR3 extends over 18 amino acids. V trimming: 3 bases; J trimming: 7 bases; junction bases outside the gene matches: 16. Germline-derived CDR1 and CDR2 are MNHNS and SASEGT. The CDR3, as DNA: TGTGCCAGCAGTGATGGGGCGGGGGTAGCGGGGAGCGTCGGGGAGCTGTTTTTT. This codes for CASSDGAGVAGSVGELFF.

The chain uses TRBV5-6 and TRBJ2-1; D unresolved. V gave up 2 bases and J gave up 2 bases, with 8 bases separating them. The CDR3 is 14 amino acids. Germline values: CDR1 SGHDT, CDR2 YYEEEE. CDR3 nucleotide sequence: TGTGCCAGCAGCTTCCTACAAGCCTACAATGAGCAGTTCTTC. Amino acids: CASSFLQAYNEQFF.

J is TRBJ2-1 and V is TRBV15, with D possibly called TRBD1 or TRBD2 (6 bases each). The CDR3 sequence is 16 residues long. The V gene lost 9 bases and the J gene lost 6 bases, with 24 bases spanning the gap. The germline V gene has CDR1 LNHNV and CDR2 YYDKDF (reference sequence). CDR3 DNA: TGTGCCACTTCCAGGGGCCGCGCTGGGGGGACCAATGAGCAGTTCTTC. As protein: CATSRGRAGGTNEQFF.

This clonotype was recorded a few times. CDR3 sequence (DNA): TGTGCCAGTAGCCTCCGGGACAGGGGGCTCGGCTACACCTTC. Residues: CASSLRDRGLGYTF. V gene TRBV19 combines with J gene TRBJ1-2, with 12 nucleotides matching TRBD1. CDR1 LNHDA and CDR2 SQIVND come from the germline V gene (reference sequence). The CDR3 sequence is 14 residues long. V gave up 6 bases and J gave up 8 bases; unmatched junction bases: 7.

The V call is TRBV6-1, the J call TRBJ2-7; 10 nucleotides line up with TRBD2. This CDR3 contains 15 residues. Per the germline V gene, CDR1 is MNHNS and CDR2 is SASEGT. V lost 5 bases to trimming and J lost 3 bases; unmatched junction nucleotides: 7. CDR3 region: CASSLLAGEGYEQYF. The DNA for the CDR3 is TGTGCCAGCAGTCTTCTAGCGGGAGAGGGCTACGAGCAGTACTTC.

This clonotype was found a few times. The chain couples TRBV7-8 to TRBJ2-5; 7 bases line up with TRBD1. V shed 5 bases and J 2 bases; nucleotides not matched to a gene: 8. This CDR3 region has 15 residues. CDR1 SGHVS and CDR2 FQNEAQ come from the germline V gene. This chain's CDR3 is CASSENYRGQETQYF. DNA of the CDR3: TGTGCCAGCAGCGAGAACTACAGGGGTCAAGAGACCCAGTACTTC.

CDR3 DNA: TGCGCCAGCAGTCGGACTAGCGCCGACAATGAGCAGTTCTTC. Its protein is CASSRTSADNEQFF. V usage is TRBV10-1 and J usage is TRBJ2-1; TRBD2 matches 9 bases. CDR1 and CDR2 (germline): WNHNN, SYGVQD (reference sequence). The CDR3 spans 14 residues. J gave up 5 bases and V 5 bases, and 4 bases lay outside the gene matches.

The chain links TRBV29-1 to TRBJ1-1; a possible D gene is TRBD1 (6 bases). The V end lost 7 bases, the J end lost 7 bases, and 10 bases lay between the germline ends. The CDR3 consists of 10 residues. CDR1 is SQVTM and CDR2 is ANQGSEA in the germline V gene. The CDR3 DNA is TGCAGCGCCAGGACAGATGAAGCTTTCTTT. Its protein is CSARTDEAFF.

The table lists this clonotype with a count of one. The chain combines TRBV21-1 with TRBJ2-1; TRBD1 reflects the table's D call only, with no check against the DNA. TRBV21-1 is described as a pseudogene. This CDR3 spans 13 amino acids. The CDR3 reads CASSKNRGQEQFF. CDR3 in DNA: TGTGCCAGCAGCAAAAACCGTGGACAGGAGCAGTTCTTC.

The gene calls are TRBV28 and TRBJ2-5, with TRBD2 as a possible D gene (6 bases). This CDR3 is 13 amino acids long. Germline V gene sequence: CDR1 MDHEN, CDR2 SYDVKM. Between the trimmed V and J ends, which lost 2 bases and 5 bases, there was a span of 9 bases. In DNA, the CDR3 is TGTGCCAGCAGTTTACCGGGGGAGGAGACCCAGTACTTC. It specifies CASSLPGEETQYF. The full variable domain, with the rest looked up from reference TRBV28 and TRBJ2-5, is DVKVTQSSRYLVKRTGEKVFLECVQDMDHENMFWYRQDPGLGLRLIYFSYDVKMKEKGDIPEGYSVSREKKERFSLILESASTNQTSMYLCASSLPGEETQYFGPGTRLLVL.

The gene calls are TRBV10-3 and TRBJ1-6; D is unresolved. This CDR3 is 14 amino acids long. Trimming removed 7 bases from V and 7 bases from J, with 14 bases in between. Germline V gives CDR1 ENHRY, CDR2 SYGVKD. The chain's CDR3 is CAIKQQQPNSPLHF. The CDR3 bases are TGTGCCATCAAGCAACAGCAACCAAATTCACCCCTCCACTTT.

The chain employs TRBV20-1 and TRBJ2-3, with a possible D match to TRBD2 (6 bases). The germline V gene encodes CDR1 DFQATT and CDR2 SNEGSKA (reference sequence). The CDR3 has 16 amino acids. Trimming took off 0 bases at V and 2 bases at J, with 15 bases between the two ends. In DNA, the CDR3 is TGCAGTGCTAGAGACCCAGCGGGCGCGATCACAGATACGCAGTATTTT. Translating gives CSARDPAGAITDTQYF.

The chain has TRBV5-4 and TRBJ1-2, with 7 bases fitting TRBD1. The trim removed 4 bases at V and 3 bases at J, leaving 12 bases unmatched. The CDR3 extends over 16 amino acids. CDR1 SGHNT and CDR2 YYREEE come from the germline V gene (reference sequence). In DNA, the CDR3 is TGTGCCAGCAGCCGGGTGGCAGGGGGAGGCCACTATGGCTACACCTTC. It translates to CASSRVAGGGHYGYTF.

This rearrangement joins TRBV20-1 to TRBJ2-7; possible D gene TRBD1, 6 bases. V was clipped by 1 base and J by 4 bases, with 11 bases between them. The germline V gene has CDR1 DFQATT and CDR2 SNEGSKA (reference sequence). The CDR3 is made up of 13 amino acids. The CDR3 DNA sequence: TGCAGTGCTAGAGGACAGGCTCGATACGAGCAGTACTTC. This translates into CSARGQARYEQYF.

V is TRBV28 and J is TRBJ1-2, with unresolved D. There are 12 residues in the CDR3. The V end was cut by 1 base, the J end by 3 bases, with 3 bases between. The germline gives CDR1 MDHEN, CDR2 SYDVKM. Written as DNA, the CDR3 is TGTGCCAGCAGTTTATACGACTATGGCTACACCTTC. It is translated as CASSLYDYGYTF.

This clonotype was found once. The chain has TRBV12-3 or TRBV12-4 and TRBJ1-5, with D perhaps matching TRBD1 (5 bases). V lost 4 bases and J lost 3, with 10 bases in between. The CDR3 has 14 residues. The CDR3 DNA follows: TGTGCCAGCAGTTCGGGACGGCTCAATCAGCCCCAGCATTTT. The encoded protein is CASSSGRLNQPQHF.

The chain couples TRBV7-9 to TRBJ1-5; D is unclear. Trimming cost V 5 bases and J 4 bases, with 9 bases left between them. The CDR3 runs to 13 residues. Germline CDR1 reads SEHNR; CDR2 reads FQNEAQ (reference sequence). The CDR3 DNA follows: TGTGCCAGCAGCCACGGGGATAATCAGCCCCAGCATTTT. Its protein is CASSHGDNQPQHF.

In its sample, this clonotype was seen a few times. This chain uses TRBV2 with TRBJ1-1; possibly TRBD1 for D (5 bases). V shed 5 bases and J shed 1 base, with 8 bases lying between them. CDR1 and CDR2 from the germline V gene are SNHLY and FYNNEI. The CDR3 is 13 residues long. The CDR3 bases are TGTGCCAGCAGTTGGGGGGGGAACACTGAAGCTTTCTTT. Its translation: CASSWGGNTEAFF.

This clonotype was detected once. The rearrangement links TRBV5-1 to TRBJ2-1, with a weak D call TRBD1 (5 bases). CDR1 and CDR2 (germline): SGHRS, YFSETQ. Trimming left V 4 bases short and J 7 bases short, with 15 bases between. This CDR3 is built from 14 residues. The CDR3 DNA reads TGCGCCAGCAGCCCTGGGGCCCTCGAAAATGAGCAGTTCTTC. Amino acids: CASSPGALENEQFF.

This clonotype was found a few times. The genes are TRBV27 and TRBJ2-3, with D possibly being TRBD2 (7 bases). Germline V gene lookup returns CDR1 MNHEY and CDR2 SMNVEV (reference sequence). The length of the CDR3 is 15 residues. V lost 8 bases to trimming and J lost 5 bases, with 20 bases between them. The CDR3 sequence is CASSLGGGRIDTQYF. The CDR3, as DNA: TGTGCCAGCTCCCTAGGGGGGGGGCGTATAGATACGCAGTATTTT.

This clonotype occurred a few times. The CDR3 is CASSPGTGHQPQHF. The CDR3 nucleotides read TGTGCCAGCAGCCCCGGGACAGGGCATCAGCCCCAGCATTTT. V is TRBV7-9 and J is TRBJ1-5; TRBD1 matches at 9 bases. After removal of 5 bases from V and 5 bases from J, the junction contained 4 bases not matched to a gene. The CDR3 sequence is 14 residues long. Germline CDR1 and CDR2: SEHNR and FQNEAQ (reference sequence).

J is TRBJ2-2 and V is TRBV24-1; D may be TRBD1 (6 bases). Looked up from germline, CDR1 is KGHDR and CDR2 is SFDVKD. V shed 9 bases and J shed 3 bases, with 13 bases lying between them. The CDR3 has 14 amino acids. This CDR3 reads CATRRGQDTGELFF. CDR3 coding DNA: TGTGCCACCCGCCGGGGACAAGACACCGGGGAGCTGTTTTTT.